This T cell receptor (beta chain) was identified in a study of T cell repertoires in cytomegalovirus infection. As for the study in general: Recently described HLA-C-restricted plus well-studied HLA-B-restricted CMV epitopes were used. Public TCR beta signatures were indicative of both CMV infection and a matching HLA type.

This clonotype appeared a single time. The antigen is undetermined. TCRdb recomputed calls from the reads with MiXCR, one row per CDR3 protein. Of roughly 200,000 distinct CDR3 sequences listed, 35% to 40% were seen once; the top ten hold about 60%. V lost 3 bases, J lost 9 bases, and 9 bases lay in between. Germline CDR1 is SEHNR and CDR2 is FQNEAQ (reference sequence). The CDR3 loop spans 12 amino acids. The specimen comprised CD8+ T cells from cultured PBMCs, sampled from culture after CMV antigen stimulation. The clonotype was recovered from a human donor in good health (CMV status not recorded). Some clones in this sample may be carry-over from other donors' samples. The V call is TRBV7-9, the J call TRBJ2-1; D is undetermined. The CDR3, as DNA: TGTGCCAGCAGCTTTACCCCGAGTGAGCAGTTCTTC. It yields the protein CASSFTPSEQFF.